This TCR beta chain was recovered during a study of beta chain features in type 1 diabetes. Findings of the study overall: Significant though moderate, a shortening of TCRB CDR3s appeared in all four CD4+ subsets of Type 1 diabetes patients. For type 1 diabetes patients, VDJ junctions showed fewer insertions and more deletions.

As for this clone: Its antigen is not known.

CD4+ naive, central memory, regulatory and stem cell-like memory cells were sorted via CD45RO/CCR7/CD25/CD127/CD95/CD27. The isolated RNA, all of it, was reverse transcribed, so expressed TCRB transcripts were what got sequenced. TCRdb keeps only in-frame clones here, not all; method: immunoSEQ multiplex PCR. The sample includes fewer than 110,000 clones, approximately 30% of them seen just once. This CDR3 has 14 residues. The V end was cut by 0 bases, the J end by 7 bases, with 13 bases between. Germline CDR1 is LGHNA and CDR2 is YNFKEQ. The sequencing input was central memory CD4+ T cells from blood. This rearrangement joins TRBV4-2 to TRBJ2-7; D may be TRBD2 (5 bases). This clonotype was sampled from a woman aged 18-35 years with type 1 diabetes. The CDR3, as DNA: TGTGCCAGCAGCCAAGATTATGAGGGCAGGGAGCAGTACTTC. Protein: CASSQDYEGREQYF.